The sample holds many counts of the clone carrying this T cell receptor beta chain. Antigen: not known. Trimming cost V 4 bases and J 4 bases; bases outside gene matches: 10. CDR3 length: 18 amino acids. Per the germline V gene, CDR1 is LGHNA and CDR2 is YNFKEQ. 5'RACE primed at constant segments yielded TCR alpha and TCR beta cDNA libraries bearing sample barcodes and UMIs. TCRdb processed the 5' RACE reads anew with MiXCR; each CDR3 protein has one entry. The sample has fewer than 350,000 distinct CDR3 sequences, 15% seen once. The sample comes from a study of T-cell memory formation after mild COVID-19. Study details: Most TCR clusters belonged to a single donor.

Study-wide points: Contracting clones localized mainly to CM and EM when CD4+ and mainly to EMRA when CD8+. From day 15 to 85, contracting clones were balanced between CD4 and CD8, whereas later expanders leaned toward CD4+.

This clonotype originated in a man aged 18-30 years who had mild COVID-19 (a few samples of this study predate the infection). Cell type and time point are not known. The rearrangement uses TRBV4-2 and TRBJ2-1; 13 bases are a match to TRBD2. Sequenced material: PBMCs or a T cell subset sorted from them (not recorded which). The CDR3 spells CASSPGTSGEALYNEQFF. In DNA, the CDR3 is TGTGCCAGCAGCCCTGGGACTAGCGGGGAGGCCCTGTACAATGAGCAGTTCTTC.